Below are 19 T cell receptor beta chains sequenced from a single sample in a study of cytomegalovirus exposure and HLA in healthy donors. PCR involved 60 Vbeta and 13 Jbeta primers. The repertoire was sequenced with immunoSEQ multiplex PCR; TCRdb's copy has only in-frame clones and lacks some. The sample contains about 200,000 clones, over 80% of which appear only once. The sequenced sample consisted of PBMCs. The receptors derive from a boy under 10 years old in good health and CMV-seronegative.

This clone was observed once. V and J are TRBV29-1 and TRBJ2-5, with TRBD1 matching over 7 bases. The J call may be wrong; the DNA end is better matched by TRBJ2-7. The CDR3 sequence is 13 residues long. Germline values: CDR1 SQVTM, CDR2 ANQGSEA. CDR3 sequence: CSVMGQYSYEQYF. DNA of the CDR3: TGCAGCGTGATGGGACAGTACTCCTACGAGCAGTACTTC.

The chain is built from TRBV7-3 and TRBJ2-2; 7 bases fit TRBD1. Germline assignment: CDR1 SGHTA and CDR2 FQGTGA. V trimming: 5 bases; J trimming: 4 bases; junction bases outside the gene matches: 7. This CDR3 contains 15 residues. The CDR3 DNA sequence: TGTGCCAGCAGCCCCAGGGCAGGGGGCACCGGGGAGCTGTTTTTT. It codes for CASSPRAGGTGELFF.

The V and J genes are TRBV7-9 and TRBJ1-1; D is uncertain. V was shortened by 3 bases and J by 7 bases, with 6 bases between the two germline ends. CDR3 length: 11 amino acids. Looked up from germline, CDR1 is SEHNR and CDR2 is FQNEAQ (reference sequence). CDR3 residues: CASSFQYEAFF. The CDR3 DNA reads as TGTGCCAGCAGCTTCCAGTATGAAGCTTTCTTT.

The CDR3 loop is CATSRGPGRRERYNEQFF. CDR3 DNA: TGTGCCACCAGCAGAGGTCCGGGTAGGCGAGAGAGGTACAATGAGCAGTTCTTC. The chain combines TRBV15 with TRBJ2-1; D unclear. The germline V gene encodes CDR1 LNHNV and CDR2 YYDKDF (reference sequence). This CDR3 contains 18 residues. V was trimmed by 1 base and J by 4 bases, leaving 20 bases between them.

The rearrangement joins TRBV6-4 to TRBJ2-7; D gene unclear. Trimming took 0 bases from V and 1 from J, leaving 10 bases between them. The germline CDR1 and CDR2 sequences are MRHNA and SNTAGT. The CDR3 runs to 15 residues. The CDR3 DNA sequence: TGTGCCAGCAGTGACTCGAGGAAAGTATCCTACGAGCAGTACTTC. Amino acids: CASSDSRKVSYEQYF.

CDR3 amino acids: CASSPRTRADYGYTF. DNA for the CDR3: TGTGCCAGCAGCCCAAGGACAAGAGCTGACTATGGCTACACCTTC. The V and J genes are TRBV5-6 and TRBJ1-2; D might be TRBD1 (5 bases). The V and J ends lost 4 bases and 3 bases respectively, with 16 bases between them. This CDR3 region has 15 residues. The V gene's germline CDR1 is SGHDT and CDR2 YYEEEE.

The chain recombines TRBV6-5 with TRBJ1-2, with D maybe TRBD1 (5 bases). This CDR3 has 12 amino acids. Looked up from germline, CDR1 is MNHEY and CDR2 is SVGAGI. Trimming pared 5 bases from V and 7 bases from J, leaving 11 bases between. CDR3 amino acids: CASSPIGGGYTF. CDR3 nucleotide sequence: TGTGCCAGCAGTCCGATCGGGGGTGGCTACACCTTC.

V is TRBV7-9 and J is TRBJ1-4; D is unresolved. Germline-derived CDR1 and CDR2 are SEHNR and FQNEAQ (reference sequence). There are 15 residues in the CDR3. Trimming shortened V by 6 bases and J by 0 bases, and 11 bases separated the two germline ends. The CDR3 is CASSYGDATNEKLFF. DNA for the CDR3: TGTGCCAGCAGTTACGGAGACGCAACTAATGAAAAACTGTTTTTT.

The V and J genes are TRBV7-9 and TRBJ1-3; no clear D. Germline V gene sequence: CDR1 SEHNR, CDR2 FQNEAQ (reference sequence). Trimming cost V 3 bases and J 0 bases, with 3 bases left between them. The length of the CDR3 is 13 residues. The CDR3 is CASSFNSGNTIYF. Here the CDR3 DNA reads TGTGCCAGCAGCTTCAACTCTGGAAACACCATATATTTT.

The V and J genes are TRBV6-1 and TRBJ2-3; 13 nucleotides align to TRBD2. V lost 0 bases and J lost 4; bases outside the gene matches: 1. Germline lookup yields CDR1 MNHNS and CDR2 SASEGT. The CDR3 length is 16 residues. The CDR3 loop is CASSEATSGRSDTQYF. CDR3 in DNA: TGTGCCAGCAGTGAAGCGACTAGCGGGAGGTCAGATACGCAGTATTTT.

V and J are TRBV4-2 and TRBJ2-3; TRBD2 agrees at 13 bases. The CDR3 spans 20 residues. The J segment lost 6 bases and the V segment lost 0 bases, leaving 15 bases of the junction unmatched. The germline V gene encodes CDR1 LGHNA and CDR2 YNFKEQ. CDR3 sequence: CASSQERRDRLAGGMDTQYF. CDR3 bases: TGTGCCAGCAGCCAAGAAAGGAGGGACCGACTAGCGGGAGGTATGGATACGCAGTATTTT.

The chain joins TRBV13 to TRBJ1-2, with D maybe TRBD1 (5 bases). The length of the CDR3 is 15 residues. Germline assignment: CDR1 PRHDT and CDR2 FYEKMQ (reference sequence). Trimming shortened V by 5 bases and J by 8 bases, and 21 bases separated the two germline ends. In nucleotides, the CDR3 is TGTGCCAGCAGCCATACCGGGGGAATCGATTGGGGCTACACCTTC. The encoded protein is CASSHTGGIDWGYTF. Full variable domain (outside the CDR3, taken from reference TRBV13 and TRBJ1-2): AAGVIQSPRHLIKEKRETATLKCYPIPRHDTVYWYQQGPGQDPQFLISFYEKMQSDKGSIPDRFSAQQFSDYHSELNMSSLELGDSALYFCASSHTGGIDWGYTFGSGTRLTVV.

V gene TRBV7-6 combines with J gene TRBJ2-3, with 11 bases that match TRBD2. With 0 bases clipped from V and 5 bases from J, the junction kept 4 bases outside the gene matches. The CDR3 length is 16 residues. Germline loops: CDR1 SGHVS, CDR2 FNYEAQ. The CDR3 reads CASSLASGGAVDTQYF. In DNA form, the CDR3 reads TGTGCCAGCAGCTTAGCTAGCGGGGGGGCCGTAGATACGCAGTATTTT.

The chain has TRBV19 and TRBJ2-1; possible D gene TRBD2, 5 bases. Per the germline V gene, CDR1 is LNHDA and CDR2 is SQIVND (reference sequence). The CDR3 is 15 residues long. V lost 6 bases and J 4 bases, leaving 16 bases between the germline ends. The chain's CDR3 is CASSFSDSVYNEQFF. The CDR3 DNA is TGTGCCAGTAGCTTTTCGGACTCTGTATACAATGAGCAGTTCTTC. Looking up the rest from reference TRBV19 and TRBJ2-1 gives the full variable domain: DGGITQSPKYLFRKEGQNVTLSCEQNLNHDAMYWYRQDPGQGLRLIYYSQIVNDFQKGDIAEGYSVSREKKESFPLTVTSAQKNPTAFYLCASSFSDSVYNEQFFGPGTRLTVL.

For the CDR3, the DNA is TGTGCCAGCAGCCTAAGGACAGCTAGCACAGATACGCAGTATTTT. This codes for CASSLRTASTDTQYF. This rearrangement joins TRBV5-4 to TRBJ2-3, with a tentative D call TRBD1 (6 bases). Per the germline V gene, CDR1 is SGHNT and CDR2 is YYREEE (reference sequence). V was clipped by 4 bases and J by 0 bases, with 12 bases between them. CDR3 length equals 15 residues.

This clone was picked up one time. V gene TRBV29-1 combines with J gene TRBJ2-2; TRBD2 matches 11 bases. This CDR3 has 15 amino acids. The junction had 2 bases not matched to a gene; V was cut back by 1 base and J by 4 bases. Germline CDR1 reads SQVTM; CDR2 reads ANQGSEA. In DNA form, the CDR3 reads TGCAGCGTTGAAGGCCTAGCGGGAGGCACCGGGGAGCTGTTTTTT. It is translated as CSVEGLAGGTGELFF.

V usage is TRBV4-1 and J usage is TRBJ2-2; D might be TRBD1 (5 bases). CDR1 and CDR2 (germline): MGHRA, YSYEKL. V was trimmed by 5 bases and J by 2 bases, leaving 9 bases between them. The CDR3 totals 14 residues. CDR3: CASSSQGNTGELFF. Here the CDR3 DNA reads TGCGCCAGCAGCTCGCAGGGAAACACCGGGGAGCTGTTTTTT.

This chain joins TRBV4-2 and TRBJ2-7; D is undetermined. This CDR3 is built from 17 residues. Trimming removed 2 bases from V and 2 bases from J, with 19 bases in between. Per germline, CDR1 LGHNA and CDR2 YNFKEQ. CDR3 sequence (DNA): TGTGCCAGCAGCCAAACCCCAGGCGTAATCGCCCCCTACGAGCAGTACTTC. Its protein product is CASSQTPGVIAPYEQYF.

In its sample, this clone was seen once. This sequence joins TRBV10-2 and TRBJ2-7, with TRBD2 identical over 13 bases. The CDR3 extends over 15 amino acids. The J segment lost 2 bases and the V segment lost 5 bases, leaving 3 bases of the junction unmatched. Germline V gene sequence: CDR1 WSHSY, CDR2 SAAADI. CDR3 DNA sequence: TGCGCCAGCAGTCTACTAGCGGGAGGGGCCTACGAGCAGTACTTC. Translation: CASSLLAGGAYEQYF.